This T cell receptor (beta chain) was obtained from a study of blood T cell repertoires in COVID-19. In the original analysis: For nucleated cells, counts were estimated from reference gene primer amplification. Profiled with immunoSEQ multiplex PCR; TCRdb holds only in-frame clones, not every one. Clonal size and the V and J genes are those of that table, whereas D and trimming came from the DNA. The table lists over 250,000 clones, approximately 87% of them singletons, with 2% to 3% in the top ten. The sample taken for sequencing was peripheral blood. This receptor was obtained from a woman in her fifties or sixties with acute or convalescent COVID-19.

CDR3 protein: CASSGGRPLVRQPQHF. CDR3 DNA: TGTGCCAGCAGCGGGGGCAGGCCTCTGGTCCGGCAGCCCCAGCATTTT. The genes are TRBV9 and TRBJ1-5; maybe TRBD1 (5 bases). The CDR3 runs to 16 residues. Trimming took 3 bases from V and 7 from J, leaving 20 bases between them. Per germline, CDR1 SGDLS and CDR2 YYNGEE. The variable domain in full, with the rest retrieved from reference TRBV9 and TRBJ1-5, is DSGVTQTPKHLITATGQRVTLRCSPRSGDLSVYWYQQSLDQGLQFLIQYYNGEERAKGNILERFSAQQFPDLHSELNLSSLELGDSALYFCASSGGRPLVRQPQHFGDGTRLSIL.